Reported below is one T cell receptor beta chain. The antigen remains unidentified. Germline values: CDR1 SEHNR, CDR2 FQNEAQ (reference sequence). This CDR3 has 14 amino acids. The record originates from a study of cytomegalovirus exposure and HLA in healthy donors. The PCR used 60 Vbeta and 13 Jbeta primers. In the authors' methods: Counted up in a later analysis, unique TCR beta chains came to some 72 million, with around 9.9 million shared. TCRdb's table, derived via immunoSEQ multiplex PCR, lists solely in-frame clones and lacks some. D and trimming were read from the DNA, whereas the V and J calls and clone size are those reported in that table. Here the sample spans approximately 100,000 clones, over 75% being singletons. Study-level findings and limits: Accurate predictions that matched the HLA-A and HLA-B alleles of most subjects were reportedly made from TCR beta sequences. Productive rates of about 90% or about 30% were seen for most TCR beta V segments in an earlier analysis.

The receptor's source is a man aged 55 to 70 in good health and CMV-seropositive. This sequence joins TRBV7-9 and TRBJ2-5; D remains ambiguous. The better agreement between TRBJ2-7 and the DNA end casts doubt on the J call. Sequenced sample: PBMCs. CDR3 in DNA: TGTGCCAGCAGCTTAGGCCGCGCCCCTCACGAGCAGTACTTC. Protein product: CASSLGRAPHEQYF.